The 25 T cell receptor beta chains below were found in one sample sequenced in a study of cytomegalovirus exposure and HLA in healthy donors. Primers included in the PCR were 60 Vbeta and 13 Jbeta primers. TCRdb's table, derived via immunoSEQ multiplex PCR, lists solely in-frame clones and lacks some. The table includes roughly 120,000 clones, about 76% detected once. The sample taken for sequencing was PBMCs. The receptors were sampled from a man aged 40-49 years in good health and CMV-seropositive.

The V call is TRBV28, the J call TRBJ2-2, with a tentative D call TRBD1 (6 bases). Germline CDR1 and CDR2: MDHEN and SYDVKM. The CDR3 has 13 amino acids. V shed 5 bases and J shed 5 bases, with 9 bases lying between them. The CDR3 here is CASSTQGTGELFF. The DNA for the CDR3 is TGTGCCAGCAGTACACAGGGAACCGGGGAGCTGTTTTTT.

This chain joins TRBV19 and TRBJ2-1; tentatively, D is TRBD1 (5 bases). V was trimmed by 1 base and J by 3 bases, leaving 10 bases between them. The length of the CDR3 is 15 residues. The germline V gene has CDR1 LNHDA and CDR2 SQIVND (reference sequence). The CDR3 sequence: CASSIGQNDYNEQFF. Here the CDR3 DNA reads TGTGCCAGTAGTATAGGACAGAACGACTACAATGAGCAGTTCTTC.

J is TRBJ2-1 and V is TRBV6-5; D is unclear. V lost 5 bases to trimming and J lost 4 bases, with 15 bases between them. The CDR3 has 15 residues. The V gene's germline CDR1 is MNHEY and CDR2 SVGAGI. CDR3 nucleotide sequence: TGTGCCAGCAGTCAAAACAGTTATGTATACAATGAGCAGTTCTTC. As protein: CASSQNSYVYNEQFF.

J is TRBJ2-7 and V is TRBV11-2; perhaps TRBD1 as D (5 bases). The CDR3 length is 13 residues. CDR1 and CDR2 (germline): SGHAT, FQNNGV. V dropped 1 base and J dropped 4 bases, with 8 bases sitting between them. The CDR3 DNA sequence: TGTGCCAGCAGCTTAGGGGGCGAATACGAGCAGTACTTC. Translating gives CASSLGGEYEQYF. The full variable domain, in which reference TRBV11-2 and TRBJ2-7 provide the parts outside the CDR3, is EAGVAQSPRYKIIEKRQSVAFWCNPISGHATLYWYQQILGQGPKLLIQFQNNGVVDDSQLPKDRFSAERLKGVDSTLKIQPAKLEDSAVYLCASSLGGEYEQYFGPGTRLTVT.

V and J are TRBV10-1 and TRBJ2-5; 10 bases line up with TRBD1. The CDR3 has 15 residues. Per the germline V gene, CDR1 is WNHNN and CDR2 is SYGVQD (reference sequence). V was clipped by 3 bases and J by 4 bases; unmatched bases: 5. CDR3 DNA: TGCGCCAGCAGTGAAGGGACAGGGGTAGTAGAGACCCAGTACTTC. Protein product: CASSEGTGVVETQYF.

This clone has a handful of counts. The rearrangement links TRBV19 to TRBJ2-1; 7 nucleotides line up with TRBD1. Germline-derived CDR1 and CDR2 are LNHDA and SQIVND (reference sequence). Unmatched junction bases numbered 9, after V lost 10 bases and J lost 0 bases. This CDR3 region has 15 residues. CDR3 nucleotides: TGTGCCACCCAACCGGACAGGAGCTCCTACAATGAGCAGTTCTTC. Encoded protein: CATQPDRSSYNEQFF.

The DNA of the CDR3 is TGTGCCAGCAGTCAACAGGAGAACTATGGCTACACCTTC. This sequence encodes CASSQQENYGYTF. This chain uses TRBV28 with TRBJ1-2; TRBD1 is a possible D gene (5 bases). The germline V and J ends were trimmed by 5 bases and 2 bases, with 9 bases remaining between them. Germline values: CDR1 MDHEN, CDR2 SYDVKM. The CDR3 length is 13 residues.

This chain connects TRBV4-2 to TRBJ1-1, with 9 bases identical to TRBD1. Per the germline V gene, CDR1 is LGHNA and CDR2 is YNFKEQ. V shed 3 bases and J 3 bases; nucleotides not matched to a gene: 5. This CDR3 is built from 15 residues. CDR3 sequence: CASSQGDRAHTEAFF. Written as DNA, the CDR3 is TGTGCCAGCAGCCAGGGGGACAGGGCCCACACTGAAGCTTTCTTT.

J is TRBJ1-5 and V is TRBV19; D is uncertain. V lost 5 bases and J 3 bases, leaving 11 bases between the germline ends. This CDR3 region has 14 residues. Germline CDR1 is LNHDA and CDR2 is SQIVND (reference sequence). CDR3 loop: CASSPRQDNQPQHF. CDR3 DNA sequence: TGTGCCAGTAGTCCTCGACAAGACAATCAGCCCCAGCATTTT. Using reference TRBV19 and TRBJ1-5 for the parts outside the CDR3, the full variable domain is DGGITQSPKYLFRKEGQNVTLSCEQNLNHDAMYWYRQDPGQGLRLIYYSQIVNDFQKGDIAEGYSVSREKKESFPLTVTSAQKNPTAFYLCASSPRQDNQPQHFGDGTRLSIL.

The chain uses TRBV11-2 and TRBJ1-6; possible D gene TRBD1, 6 bases. The CDR3 length is 15 residues. The germline CDR1 and CDR2 sequences are SGHAT and FQNNGV. V lost 2 bases and J 9 bases, leaving 14 bases between the germline ends. The CDR3 sequence is CASSLNPGEASPLHF. For the CDR3, the DNA is TGTGCCAGCAGCTTAAATCCAGGGGAAGCTTCACCCCTCCACTTT.

This clone was counted a few times. This sequence joins TRBV4-1 and TRBJ2-7; maybe TRBD1 (5 bases). CDR3 length equals 14 residues. The germline V gene encodes CDR1 MGHRA and CDR2 YSYEKL. The V and J ends lost 1 base and 1 base respectively, with 8 bases between them. The CDR3 is CASSQVKGSYEQYF. DNA of the CDR3: TGCGCCAGCAGCCAAGTTAAGGGGTCCTACGAGCAGTACTTC.

The chain joins TRBV27 to TRBJ1-4; 7 nucleotides agree with TRBD1. This CDR3 region has 18 residues. Unmatched junction bases numbered 15, after V lost 2 bases and J lost 6 bases. Germline CDR1 is MNHEY and CDR2 is SMNVEV (reference sequence). CDR3 nucleotide sequence: TGTGCCAGCAGTTTAAGGGCCCAGACAGGGAAGGGATATGAAAAACTGTTTTTT. The encoded protein is CASSLRAQTGKGYEKLFF. Filled out from reference TRBV27 and TRBJ1-4, the complete variable domain reads EAQVTQNPRYLITVTGKKLTVTCSQNMNHEYMSWYRQDPGLGLRQIYYSMNVEVTDKGDVPEGYKVSRKEKRNFPLILESPSPNQTSLYFCASSLRAQTGKGYEKLFFGSGTQLSVL.

This chain joins TRBV28 and TRBJ2-7; 7 bases line up with TRBD2. After removal of 7 bases from V and 4 bases from J, the junction contained 13 bases not matched to a gene. The CDR3 covers 15 residues. Germline V gene sequence: CDR1 MDHEN, CDR2 SYDVKM. The CDR3 DNA reads as TGTGCCAGCACCTTAGGGACGGGAGGAGTGTACGAGCAGTACTTC. Translated, it gives CASTLGTGGVYEQYF. The variable domain in full, completed from reference TRBV28 and TRBJ2-7, reads DVKVTQSSRYLVKRTGEKVFLECVQDMDHENMFWYRQDPGLGLRLIYFSYDVKMKEKGDIPEGYSVSREKKERFSLILESASTNQTSMYLCASTLGTGGVYEQYFGPGTRLTVT.

The chain combines TRBV20-1 with TRBJ2-5; D ambiguous. The CDR3 is 11 amino acids. Trimming cost V 2 bases and J 3 bases, with 4 bases left between them. Germline V gene lookup returns CDR1 DFQATT and CDR2 SNEGSKA (reference sequence). DNA of the CDR3: TGCAGTGCTAGACCAGAAGAGACCCAGTACTTC. Its translation is CSARPEETQYF.

The CDR3 reads CAWRGRGGSTEAFF. CDR3 in DNA: TGTGCCTGGAGAGGAAGAGGGGGATCCACTGAAGCTTTCTTT. J is TRBJ1-1 and V is TRBV30, with TRBD1 as a possible D gene (6 bases). Germline V gene lookup returns CDR1 GTSNPN and CDR2 SVGIG (reference sequence). The CDR3 has 14 amino acids. Between the trimmed V and J ends, which lost 3 bases and 4 bases, there was a span of 15 bases.

The chain uses TRBV6-5 and TRBJ1-1; a possible D gene is TRBD1 (6 bases). The CDR3 length is 14 residues. From germline, CDR1 is MNHEY and CDR2 SVGAGI. V was pared by 7 bases and J by 11 bases, with 23 bases between. CDR3 bases: TGTGCCAGCACCCCACCGGGGGGGGGCCCTTTTGCTTTCTTT. This gives the protein CASTPPGGGPFAFF.

CDR3: CASSEGAGANTGELFF. Written as DNA, the CDR3 is TGTGCCAGCAGTGAAGGAGCGGGGGCGAACACCGGGGAGCTGTTTTTT. This chain links TRBV6-4 with TRBJ2-2, with 8 bases aligning to TRBD2. The trim removed 3 bases at V and 0 bases at J, leaving 3 bases unmatched. Germline V gene lookup returns CDR1 MRHNA and CDR2 SNTAGT. The CDR3 consists of 16 residues.

This clone has a handful of counts. The V and J genes are TRBV7-9 and TRBJ2-1; 8 bases map to TRBD2. V dropped 1 base and J dropped 0; count of bases not matched to a gene: 2. The germline CDR1 and CDR2 sequences are SEHNR and FQNEAQ (reference sequence). This CDR3 contains 16 residues. CDR3 DNA sequence: TGTGCCAGCAGCTTAGAGCGGGGGAGCTCCTACAATGAGCAGTTCTTC. This gives the protein CASSLERGSSYNEQFF.

J is TRBJ2-7 and V is TRBV27, with 9 nucleotides matching TRBD1. This CDR3 has 14 residues. CDR1 and CDR2 (germline): MNHEY, SMNVEV (reference sequence). J was trimmed by 4 bases and V by 5 bases; bases with no gene match: 6. In DNA, the CDR3 is TGTGCCAGCAGTGCCGGGACAGGGATTTACGAGCAGTACTTC. Translated: CASSAGTGIYEQYF.

J is TRBJ2-7 and V is TRBV27; 7 bases are a match to TRBD2. The trim removed 3 bases at V and 0 bases at J, leaving 5 bases unmatched. Germline values: CDR1 MNHEY, CDR2 SMNVEV (reference sequence). This CDR3 contains 15 residues. The CDR3 protein is CASSLQAGSSYEQYF. The CDR3 DNA sequence: TGTGCCAGCAGTTTGCAAGCGGGAAGCTCCTACGAGCAGTACTTC.

J is TRBJ2-1 and V is TRBV18; D gene uncertain. With 0 bases removed from V and 7 bases from J, the gap between germline ends came to 16 bases. The CDR3 is 16 residues long. Germline loops: CDR1 KGHSH, CDR2 LQKENI. The DNA for the CDR3 is TGTGCCAGCTCACCACCGGTCAGCGTCCGAACGAATGAGCAGTTCTTC. Translating gives CASSPPVSVRTNEQFF.

The chain is built from TRBV21-1 and TRBJ2-7; no check of the table's D call, TRBD1, against the DNA was made. TRBV21-1 is a pseudogene locus. The CDR3 totals 16 residues. Here the CDR3 reads CASSTRGDSHPCEQYF. CDR3 nucleotides: TGTGCCAGCAGCACCCGTGGAGACAGTCACCCCTGCGAGCAGTACTTC.

The chain uses TRBV19 and TRBJ1-2, with D possibly being TRBD1 (6 bases). The CDR3 has 13 residues. In germline, CDR1 is LNHDA, CDR2 SQIVND (reference sequence). The V gene lost 2 bases and the J gene lost 4 bases, with 8 bases spanning the gap. Written as DNA, the CDR3 is TGTGCCAGTAGTATACAGGGGAGCTATGGCTACACCTTC. Its protein product is CASSIQGSYGYTF.

The chain recombines TRBV30 with TRBJ1-1, with 9 nucleotides matching TRBD1. After removal of 5 bases from V and 6 bases from J, the junction contained 10 bases not matched to a gene. The CDR3 is 14 amino acids. CDR1 is GTSNPN and CDR2 is SVGIG in the germline V gene (reference sequence). CDR3 nucleotides: TGTGCCTGGGGGCCAGGACAGGGGTACCCTGAAGCTTTCTTT. Translation gives CAWGPGQGYPEAFF.

A few counts support this clone. V is TRBV6-6 and J is TRBJ2-5; TRBD1 is a possible D gene (6 bases). With 4 bases removed from V and 3 bases from J, the gap between germline ends came to 18 bases. The germline V gene has CDR1 MNHNY and CDR2 SVGAGI (reference sequence). The CDR3 covers 16 residues. The DNA of the CDR3 is TGTGCCAGCAGTTCCCCAATCCTAACAGGGAAAGAGACCCAGTACTTC. Protein product: CASSSPILTGKETQYF.